The 11 T cell receptor beta chains reported below all come from one sample, sequenced in a study of cytomegalovirus exposure and HLA in healthy donors. PCR amplification relied on 60 Vbeta primers (plus 13 Jbeta primers). Clones were sequenced by immunoSEQ multiplex PCR, and TCRdb holds only the in-frame ones, with some missing. The data contain just over 150,000 clones, approximately 81% of them singletons. The source material was PBMCs. Receptor source: a man aged 18 to 29 in good health and CMV-seronegative.

The DNA for the CDR3 is TGTGCCACCAGCGTTCGGACAGTCTCCAAAAACATTCAGTACTTC. Translation: CATSVRTVSKNIQYF. V and J are TRBV15 and TRBJ2-4; maybe TRBD1 (6 bases). CDR3 length equals 15 residues. CDR1 and CDR2 (germline): LNHNV, YYDKDF (reference sequence). The V end was cut by 5 bases, the J end by 2 bases, with 13 bases between.

This chain connects TRBV27 to TRBJ2-7, with D maybe TRBD1 (6 bases). This CDR3 comprises 16 residues. Germline V lookup: CDR1 MNHEY, CDR2 SMNVEV (reference sequence). With 1 base removed from V and 5 bases from J, the gap between germline ends came to 18 bases. The CDR3 sequence is CASSLLGGLNSDEQYF. The CDR3 region has the DNA TGTGCCAGCAGTTTATTAGGGGGTCTGAATTCAGACGAGCAGTACTTC.

The V call is TRBV5-6, the J call TRBJ2-7; 8 nucleotides agree with TRBD1. The trim removed 0 bases at V and 0 bases at J, leaving 8 bases unmatched. The CDR3 length is 17 residues. CDR1 and CDR2 (germline): SGHDT, YYEEEE. The CDR3 loop reads CASSLGQGFYSSYEQYF. The CDR3 DNA reads TGTGCCAGCAGCTTGGGACAGGGGTTCTACTCCTCCTACGAGCAGTACTTC.

V usage is TRBV11-2 and J usage is TRBJ2-5; D is unresolved. V was cut by 3 bases and J by 0 bases, with 8 bases left in between. Germline CDR1 reads SGHAT; CDR2 reads FQNNGV. This CDR3 contains 14 residues. The CDR3 here is CASSLSAYQETQYF. CDR3 nucleotides: TGTGCCAGCAGCTTGAGCGCTTACCAAGAGACCCAGTACTTC.

The genes are TRBV5-1 and TRBJ1-2; a possible D gene is TRBD1 (5 bases). CDR1 is SGHRS and CDR2 is YFSETQ in the germline V gene. Trimming stripped 6 bases from V and 4 bases from J, with 10 bases between. The CDR3 sequence is 12 residues long. For the CDR3, the DNA is TGCGCCAGCAAGACAGATCCCTATGGCTACACCTTC. The encoded protein is CASKTDPYGYTF. The variable domain in full, with the rest retrieved from reference TRBV5-1 and TRBJ1-2, is KAGVTQTPRYLIKTRGQQVTLSCSPISGHRSVSWYQQTPGQGLQFLFEYFSETQRNKGNFPGRFSGRQFSNSRSEMNVSTLELGDSALYLCASKTDPYGYTFGSGTRLTVV.

This clone was detected once. The rearrangement uses TRBV7-9 and TRBJ2-1; TRBD2 matches 10 bases. After removal of 5 bases from V and 7 bases from J, the junction contained 8 bases not matched to a gene. The CDR3 loop spans 15 amino acids. From germline, CDR1 is SEHNR and CDR2 FQNEAQ (reference sequence). DNA for the CDR3: TGTGCCAGCAGCCAACCGGGACTAGCGTCGAATGAGCAGTTCTTC. It encodes CASSQPGLASNEQFF.

The chain joins TRBV30 to TRBJ2-3; 8 nucleotides agree with TRBD2. V lost 0 bases, J lost 6 bases, and 5 bases stayed unmatched. The CDR3 is made up of 14 amino acids. In germline, CDR1 is GTSNPN, CDR2 SVGIG (reference sequence). The CDR3 DNA is TGTGCCTGGAGTGTCTGGTCGGGGGGGGATACGCAGTATTTT. Amino acid sequence: CAWSVWSGGDTQYF.

This chain connects TRBV6-5 to TRBJ1-3; D is possibly TRBD1 (6 bases). V was pared by 8 bases and J by 1 base, with 15 bases between. CDR3 length: 15 amino acids. Germline V gives CDR1 MNHEY, CDR2 SVGAGI. The CDR3 spells CASAYTGSSGNTIYF. In DNA, the CDR3 is TGTGCCAGCGCCTACACAGGGAGTTCTGGAAACACCATATATTTT.

This chain connects TRBV7-2 to TRBJ1-5, with D uncertain. Germline V lookup: CDR1 SGHTA, CDR2 FQGNSA. Deletions cut 2 bases from V and 1 base from J, with 18 bases between. The CDR3 contains 18 residues. The DNA of the CDR3 is TGTGCCAGCAGCTTATTCGCCAATTGGGGAGCAAGCAATCAGCCCCAGCATTTT. Its translation: CASSLFANWGASNQPQHF.

The V and J genes are TRBV6-6 and TRBJ2-5; 16 bases match TRBD2. The V segment lost 5 bases and the J segment 5 bases; nucleotides outside the gene matches: 5. Looked up from germline, CDR1 is MNHNY and CDR2 is SVGAGI (reference sequence). CDR3 length: 16 amino acids. CDR3 DNA sequence: TGTGCCAGCAGTAAGGGACTAGCGGGAGGGCAGGAGACCCAGTACTTC. Translated, it gives CASSKGLAGGQETQYF.

The rearrangement joins TRBV6-5 to TRBJ1-1; D is undetermined. V was shortened by 3 bases and J by 2 bases, with 7 bases between the two germline ends. The CDR3 loop spans 13 amino acids. Germline V lookup: CDR1 MNHEY, CDR2 SVGAGI. The DNA of the CDR3 is TGTGCCAGCAGTTATTTGTCTAACACTGAAGCTTTCTTT. This codes for CASSYLSNTEAFF.